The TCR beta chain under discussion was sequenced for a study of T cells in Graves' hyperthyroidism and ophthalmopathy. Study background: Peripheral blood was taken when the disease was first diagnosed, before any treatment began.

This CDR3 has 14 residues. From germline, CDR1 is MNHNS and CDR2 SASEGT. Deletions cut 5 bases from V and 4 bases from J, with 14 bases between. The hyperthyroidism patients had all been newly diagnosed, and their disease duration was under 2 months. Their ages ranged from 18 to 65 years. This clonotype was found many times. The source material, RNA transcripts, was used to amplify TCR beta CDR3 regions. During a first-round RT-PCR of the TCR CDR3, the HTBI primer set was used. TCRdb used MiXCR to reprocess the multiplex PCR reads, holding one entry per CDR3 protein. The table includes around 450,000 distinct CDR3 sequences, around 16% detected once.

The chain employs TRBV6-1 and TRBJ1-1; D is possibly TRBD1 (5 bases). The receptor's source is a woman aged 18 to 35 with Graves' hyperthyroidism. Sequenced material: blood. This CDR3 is CASSYGGLSTEAFF. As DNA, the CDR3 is TGTGCCAGCAGTTATGGGGGTTTGAGCACTGAAGCTTTCTTT.